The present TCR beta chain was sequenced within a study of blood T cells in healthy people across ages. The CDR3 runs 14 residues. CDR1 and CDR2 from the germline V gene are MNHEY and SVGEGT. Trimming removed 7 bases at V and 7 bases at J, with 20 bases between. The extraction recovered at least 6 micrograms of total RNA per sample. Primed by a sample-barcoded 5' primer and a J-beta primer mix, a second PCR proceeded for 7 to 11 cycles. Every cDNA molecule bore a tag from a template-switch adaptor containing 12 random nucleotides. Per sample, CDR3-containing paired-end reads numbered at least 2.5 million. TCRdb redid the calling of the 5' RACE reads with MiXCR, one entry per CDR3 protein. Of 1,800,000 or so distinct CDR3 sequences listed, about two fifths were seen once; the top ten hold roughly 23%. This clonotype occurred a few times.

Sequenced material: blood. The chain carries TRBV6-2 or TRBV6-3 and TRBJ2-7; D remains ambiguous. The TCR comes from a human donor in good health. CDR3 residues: CASTPDGSQWEQYF. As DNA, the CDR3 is TGTGCCAGCACCCCGGACGGCAGTCAGTGGGAGCAGTACTTC.